The 5 T cell receptor beta chains in this list originate from one sample, sequenced in a study of Ad26.COV2.S vaccination and SARS-CoV-2 variants. This sample's treatment: roughly 18 received Ad26.COV2.S at low or high dose, single or two shots; 5 received placebo; per-sample allocation not given. Sampling took place 63 days after the first vaccine or placebo injection. Profiling relied on immunoSEQ multiplex PCR, and the TCRdb table lists in-frame clones only, not all of them. The profile covers about 390,000 clones, with less than 90% appearing a single time and around 3.4% taken by the ten largest. This material consisted of peripheral blood, taken in a trial of Ad26.COV2.S vaccine versus placebo. The receptors were sampled from a person aged 18-65 years who received the Ad26.COV2.S COVID-19 vaccine or a placebo.

This clone was observed once. The chain links TRBV4-1 to TRBJ1-1, with D perhaps TRBD1 (6 bases). Trimming left V 3 bases short and J 6 bases short, with 14 bases between. The CDR3 covers 14 residues. Germline CDR1 reads MGHRA; CDR2 reads YSYEKL. The CDR3 spells CASSHPGGGAEAFF. The CDR3 bases are TGCGCCAGCAGCCACCCGGGAGGGGGGGCTGAAGCTTTCTTT.

The CDR3 DNA reads TGTGCCAGCTCACTATCCACAGGGGGCACTGAAGCTTTCTTT. Its translation: CASSLSTGGTEAFF. This rearrangement joins TRBV18 to TRBJ1-1; 8 nucleotides match TRBD1. This CDR3 has 14 residues. Unmatched junction bases numbered 5, after V lost 4 bases and J lost 4 bases. Germline V lookup: CDR1 KGHSH, CDR2 LQKENI.

This clone was counted a single time. The V and J genes are TRBV29-1 and TRBJ1-2; D not resolved. Trimming took 2 bases from V and 1 from J, leaving 2 bases between them. CDR1 is SQVTM and CDR2 is ANQGSEA in the germline V gene. This CDR3 comprises 11 residues. CDR3 amino acids: CSVESNYGYTF. In nucleotides, the CDR3 is TGCAGCGTTGAAAGTAACTATGGCTACACCTTC.

For the CDR3, the DNA is TGTGCCAGTAGTATGAGTCGAGGACAGAGGAGCAATCAGCCCCAGCATTTT. This codes for CASSMSRGQRSNQPQHF. The J gene is TRBJ1-5, the V gene TRBV19, with a possible D match to TRBD1 (6 bases). V was clipped by 3 bases and J by 1 base, with 16 bases between them. The CDR3 contains 17 residues. From germline, CDR1 is LNHDA and CDR2 SQIVND (reference sequence).

The CDR3 reads CASSVTRGAETQYF. Here the CDR3 DNA reads TGTGCCAGCAGCGTGACTCGAGGGGCGGAGACCCAGTACTTC. The V gene is TRBV7-2, the J gene TRBJ2-5, with D perhaps given as TRBD1 or TRBD2 (5 bases each). The CDR3 is 14 amino acids. Germline-derived CDR1 and CDR2 are SGHTA and FQGNSA. Deletions cut 5 bases from V and 5 bases from J, with 15 bases between.